The clone carrying this T cell receptor (beta chain) was counted ten times or more. The time point was: patch test 2, 6 weeks after DPC sensitization. Documented treatment: therapeutic diphenylcyclopropenone sensitization with weekly scalp DPC. Via MiXCR, TCRdb re-called the RACE reads, giving one row per CDR3 protein. The table records approximately 69,000 distinct CDR3 sequences, 10% of them present only once. This sample stems from a study of human T cells and chemical hapten exposure. The germline CDR1 and CDR2 sequences are DFQATT and SNEGSKA (reference sequence). This CDR3 contains 14 residues. Trimming pared 2 bases from V and 0 bases from J, leaving 10 bases between.

The rearrangement links TRBV20-1 to TRBJ1-1; no clear D gene. The origin of this receptor is a woman aged 45 to 65 with alopecia areata. Some clones in this sample may be carry-over from other donors' samples. The sequenced sample was whole blood, obtained in connection with sensitization to the hapten diphenylcyclopropenone (DPC). The CDR3 region has the DNA TGCAGTGCTAGAATCCCGGGCCTGAACACTGAAGCTTTCTTT. Translation: CSARIPGLNTEAFF.